This T cell receptor beta chain was recorded in a study of blood T cells in healthy people across ages. Regarding the study as a whole: PBMCs were not sorted, which prevented a conclusive comparison of naive versus antigen-experienced cells.

On this clonotype itself: Its specificity is not known. The germline gene is not matched at one end of the junction; a read error may be the cause.

CDR3 size: 12 residues. A second PCR, run for roughly 7 to 12 cycles, used a sample-barcoded 5' primer plus a J-beta primer mix. Tags on each cDNA molecule came from a template-switch adaptor with 12 random nucleotides. TCRdb reanalysed the 5' RACE reads using MiXCR and keeps one entry per CDR3 protein. The repertoire includes roughly 1.5 million distinct CDR3 sequences, roughly 43% of them detected once, and around 4% sits in the top ten. This chain uses TRBV12-3 or TRBV12-4 with TRBJ1-5; TRBD1 agrees at 7 bases. Specimen: blood. This receptor was obtained from a woman younger than 30 in good health. The CDR3 protein is CAGSQGGRPQHF. As DNA, the CDR3 is TGTGCCGGCAGCCAGGGGGGTCGGCCCCAGCATTTT.